In this sample, the clone carrying this T cell receptor (beta chain) turned up many times. This CDR3 is also generated by other DNA sequences in the sample. CDR1 MNHNY and CDR2 SVGAGI come from the germline V gene (reference sequence). V lost 0 bases and J lost 4, with 7 bases in between. This CDR3 comprises 14 residues. Clones were sequenced by immunoSEQ multiplex PCR, and TCRdb holds only the in-frame ones, with some missing. The sample shows about 230,000 clones, approximately 84% of them seen only once. These data originate in a study of blood T cell repertoires in COVID-19. On the study more broadly: Acute and convalescent COVID-19 samples came from the United States, Italy and Spain. T cells, B-cell-depleted T cells, or PBMCs supplied cDNA or gDNA.

This clonotype was sampled from a middle-aged man with active or convalescent COVID-19. Sequencing input: peripheral blood. This sequence joins TRBV6-6 and TRBJ2-1, with D possibly being TRBD1 (5 bases). CDR3 nucleotides: TGTGCCAGCAGTTACTCCAGGGTTTACAATGAGCAGTTCTTC. It is translated as CASSYSRVYNEQFF.